This T cell receptor beta chain was profiled in a study of cytomegalovirus exposure and HLA in healthy donors. General study points: In a later analysis, more than 15,000 TCR beta sequences were associated with HLA alleles at 0.05 false discovery rate. Most CMV-associated TCR beta chains appeared HLA-restricted in a later analysis. Based on reports, TCR beta sequences accurately predicted HLA-A and HLA-B alleles for most subjects. There were 150 to 200 TCR beta chains listed as cytomegalovirus-associated.

The study ran its PCR with 60 Vbeta and 13 Jbeta primers. Using immunoSEQ multiplex PCR, the repertoire was profiled, and TCRdb retains in-frame clones only, with some absent. The table lists roughly 100,000 clones, approximately 83% of them singletons, with 5.5% to 7% in the top ten. On this clone itself: Its antigen remains unidentified.

This TCR came from a man younger than 35 in good health and CMV-seronegative. Sequencing was done on a sample of PBMCs.

The CDR3 spells CASSSHGISGNTIYF. For the CDR3, the DNA is TGTGCCAGTAGTTCACACGGGATCTCTGGAAACACCATATATTTT. The chain employs TRBV19 and TRBJ1-3; D gene unclear. Per the germline V gene, CDR1 is LNHDA and CDR2 is SQIVND (reference sequence). The CDR3 sequence is 15 residues long. The V end lost 5 bases, the J end lost 0 bases, and 11 bases lay between the germline ends.